This T cell receptor (beta chain) was observed in a study of T cell responses to AZD1222 COVID-19 vaccine (dated by TCRdb to about 2021). Study-level background: AZD1222 recipients with second doses at about 4 weeks or about 12 weeks were pooled, because spike-specific TCR depth and breadth did not differ between schedules. Trial participants were enrolled into age subgroups of 18-55, 56-69 and 70-plus years, which contained around 150, 28 and 57 TCR-sequenced participants, respectively. A total of over 230 trial participants underwent TCR sequencing, of whom 200 to 220 had received two doses of AZD1222 and 26 had received two doses of the MenACWY control vaccine.

The CDR3 regions of human TCRbeta chains were analyzed by immunosequencing. The source study handled its data this way. TCRs in the repertoires were matched against a reference library of SARS-CoV-2-specific TCRs that had been generated with the MIRA antigen-specificity platform. Breadth was defined as the fraction of unique TCRs that were SARS-CoV-2-associated. Depth was defined as the fraction of total T cells that were SARS-CoV-2-associated. Using the MIRA data, each spike-specific TCR was assigned both to the spike region to which the TCR was reactive and to a CD4 or CD8 class. Log10-transformed breadth and depth values were compared by one-way ANOVA with Sidak's multiple comparisons tests. TCRdb holds this immuneACCESS table with in-frame rearrangements only. Some clones are missing; in checked studies, unresolved V genes explain under half, and the rest has no known cause. For V, J and clone size, that table is used; D and trimming come from the DNA. The sample table shows approximately 190,000 clones, and under 95% are seen once. The top ten clonotypes cover 0.95% to 1% of the sample.

A word on this clone: Its target antigen remains unknown. Base qualities are not recorded, but no much larger clone differs from it by a single base.

The intended sense of this specimen's time point label: baseline before first vaccination. Vaccinee samples came from UK trials COV001 and COV002, including a single-blind randomized controlled phase 2/3 trial of AZD1222 (ChAdOx1 nCoV-19) in healthy adults. For TCRbeta chain sequencing, PBMC samples from trial participants were taken at day 0 and at day 28 after the second dose. Overall study outcomes, separate from this receptor: Nearly half of unique spike-specific TCRs reportedly recognized epitopes outside regions mutated in the B.1.351 and B.1.1.7 variants. Because no day 14 peak-response samples were available, the repertoires could be characterized only after the peak T cell response. The 56-69-year group was small, and its depth increase did not reach significance, likely because of low power. Only five to seven AZD1222 recipients were SARS-CoV-2 seropositive at baseline, limiting conclusions about previously exposed vaccinees. A significant rise in spike-specific TCR breadth and depth was observed after two AZD1222 doses relative to day 0 and relative to MenACWY recipients. Vaccine-associated CD4 TCRs spanned the whole spike protein, with dominant responses in regions 160-218 and 743-854. Most participants were white British and females outnumbered males, and the authors suggested that clonal diversity may have been underestimated.

The sequencing here drew on peripheral blood, taken on day 0 of AZD1222 vaccination. The origin of this receptor is an adult in good health.

The DNA reads as follows: TGTGCCAGCAGCTTGGCGGGAGGGAGTTCGGGGGAGCAGTACTTC. The resulting protein is CASSLAGGSSGEQYF. Recombination connected TRBV5-4 to TRBJ2-7; 8 central bases correspond to TRBD2. Spanning cysteine to phenylalanine, the CDR3 consists of 15 amino acids. Left in the record is the CDR3 DNA by itself, 45 bases read in frame from the first base. The germline V gene encodes CDR1 SGHNT and CDR2 YYREEE (reference sequence). The junction shows trimming of 0 bases on V and 7 bases on J, and the gene matches do not reach 9 bases of it.